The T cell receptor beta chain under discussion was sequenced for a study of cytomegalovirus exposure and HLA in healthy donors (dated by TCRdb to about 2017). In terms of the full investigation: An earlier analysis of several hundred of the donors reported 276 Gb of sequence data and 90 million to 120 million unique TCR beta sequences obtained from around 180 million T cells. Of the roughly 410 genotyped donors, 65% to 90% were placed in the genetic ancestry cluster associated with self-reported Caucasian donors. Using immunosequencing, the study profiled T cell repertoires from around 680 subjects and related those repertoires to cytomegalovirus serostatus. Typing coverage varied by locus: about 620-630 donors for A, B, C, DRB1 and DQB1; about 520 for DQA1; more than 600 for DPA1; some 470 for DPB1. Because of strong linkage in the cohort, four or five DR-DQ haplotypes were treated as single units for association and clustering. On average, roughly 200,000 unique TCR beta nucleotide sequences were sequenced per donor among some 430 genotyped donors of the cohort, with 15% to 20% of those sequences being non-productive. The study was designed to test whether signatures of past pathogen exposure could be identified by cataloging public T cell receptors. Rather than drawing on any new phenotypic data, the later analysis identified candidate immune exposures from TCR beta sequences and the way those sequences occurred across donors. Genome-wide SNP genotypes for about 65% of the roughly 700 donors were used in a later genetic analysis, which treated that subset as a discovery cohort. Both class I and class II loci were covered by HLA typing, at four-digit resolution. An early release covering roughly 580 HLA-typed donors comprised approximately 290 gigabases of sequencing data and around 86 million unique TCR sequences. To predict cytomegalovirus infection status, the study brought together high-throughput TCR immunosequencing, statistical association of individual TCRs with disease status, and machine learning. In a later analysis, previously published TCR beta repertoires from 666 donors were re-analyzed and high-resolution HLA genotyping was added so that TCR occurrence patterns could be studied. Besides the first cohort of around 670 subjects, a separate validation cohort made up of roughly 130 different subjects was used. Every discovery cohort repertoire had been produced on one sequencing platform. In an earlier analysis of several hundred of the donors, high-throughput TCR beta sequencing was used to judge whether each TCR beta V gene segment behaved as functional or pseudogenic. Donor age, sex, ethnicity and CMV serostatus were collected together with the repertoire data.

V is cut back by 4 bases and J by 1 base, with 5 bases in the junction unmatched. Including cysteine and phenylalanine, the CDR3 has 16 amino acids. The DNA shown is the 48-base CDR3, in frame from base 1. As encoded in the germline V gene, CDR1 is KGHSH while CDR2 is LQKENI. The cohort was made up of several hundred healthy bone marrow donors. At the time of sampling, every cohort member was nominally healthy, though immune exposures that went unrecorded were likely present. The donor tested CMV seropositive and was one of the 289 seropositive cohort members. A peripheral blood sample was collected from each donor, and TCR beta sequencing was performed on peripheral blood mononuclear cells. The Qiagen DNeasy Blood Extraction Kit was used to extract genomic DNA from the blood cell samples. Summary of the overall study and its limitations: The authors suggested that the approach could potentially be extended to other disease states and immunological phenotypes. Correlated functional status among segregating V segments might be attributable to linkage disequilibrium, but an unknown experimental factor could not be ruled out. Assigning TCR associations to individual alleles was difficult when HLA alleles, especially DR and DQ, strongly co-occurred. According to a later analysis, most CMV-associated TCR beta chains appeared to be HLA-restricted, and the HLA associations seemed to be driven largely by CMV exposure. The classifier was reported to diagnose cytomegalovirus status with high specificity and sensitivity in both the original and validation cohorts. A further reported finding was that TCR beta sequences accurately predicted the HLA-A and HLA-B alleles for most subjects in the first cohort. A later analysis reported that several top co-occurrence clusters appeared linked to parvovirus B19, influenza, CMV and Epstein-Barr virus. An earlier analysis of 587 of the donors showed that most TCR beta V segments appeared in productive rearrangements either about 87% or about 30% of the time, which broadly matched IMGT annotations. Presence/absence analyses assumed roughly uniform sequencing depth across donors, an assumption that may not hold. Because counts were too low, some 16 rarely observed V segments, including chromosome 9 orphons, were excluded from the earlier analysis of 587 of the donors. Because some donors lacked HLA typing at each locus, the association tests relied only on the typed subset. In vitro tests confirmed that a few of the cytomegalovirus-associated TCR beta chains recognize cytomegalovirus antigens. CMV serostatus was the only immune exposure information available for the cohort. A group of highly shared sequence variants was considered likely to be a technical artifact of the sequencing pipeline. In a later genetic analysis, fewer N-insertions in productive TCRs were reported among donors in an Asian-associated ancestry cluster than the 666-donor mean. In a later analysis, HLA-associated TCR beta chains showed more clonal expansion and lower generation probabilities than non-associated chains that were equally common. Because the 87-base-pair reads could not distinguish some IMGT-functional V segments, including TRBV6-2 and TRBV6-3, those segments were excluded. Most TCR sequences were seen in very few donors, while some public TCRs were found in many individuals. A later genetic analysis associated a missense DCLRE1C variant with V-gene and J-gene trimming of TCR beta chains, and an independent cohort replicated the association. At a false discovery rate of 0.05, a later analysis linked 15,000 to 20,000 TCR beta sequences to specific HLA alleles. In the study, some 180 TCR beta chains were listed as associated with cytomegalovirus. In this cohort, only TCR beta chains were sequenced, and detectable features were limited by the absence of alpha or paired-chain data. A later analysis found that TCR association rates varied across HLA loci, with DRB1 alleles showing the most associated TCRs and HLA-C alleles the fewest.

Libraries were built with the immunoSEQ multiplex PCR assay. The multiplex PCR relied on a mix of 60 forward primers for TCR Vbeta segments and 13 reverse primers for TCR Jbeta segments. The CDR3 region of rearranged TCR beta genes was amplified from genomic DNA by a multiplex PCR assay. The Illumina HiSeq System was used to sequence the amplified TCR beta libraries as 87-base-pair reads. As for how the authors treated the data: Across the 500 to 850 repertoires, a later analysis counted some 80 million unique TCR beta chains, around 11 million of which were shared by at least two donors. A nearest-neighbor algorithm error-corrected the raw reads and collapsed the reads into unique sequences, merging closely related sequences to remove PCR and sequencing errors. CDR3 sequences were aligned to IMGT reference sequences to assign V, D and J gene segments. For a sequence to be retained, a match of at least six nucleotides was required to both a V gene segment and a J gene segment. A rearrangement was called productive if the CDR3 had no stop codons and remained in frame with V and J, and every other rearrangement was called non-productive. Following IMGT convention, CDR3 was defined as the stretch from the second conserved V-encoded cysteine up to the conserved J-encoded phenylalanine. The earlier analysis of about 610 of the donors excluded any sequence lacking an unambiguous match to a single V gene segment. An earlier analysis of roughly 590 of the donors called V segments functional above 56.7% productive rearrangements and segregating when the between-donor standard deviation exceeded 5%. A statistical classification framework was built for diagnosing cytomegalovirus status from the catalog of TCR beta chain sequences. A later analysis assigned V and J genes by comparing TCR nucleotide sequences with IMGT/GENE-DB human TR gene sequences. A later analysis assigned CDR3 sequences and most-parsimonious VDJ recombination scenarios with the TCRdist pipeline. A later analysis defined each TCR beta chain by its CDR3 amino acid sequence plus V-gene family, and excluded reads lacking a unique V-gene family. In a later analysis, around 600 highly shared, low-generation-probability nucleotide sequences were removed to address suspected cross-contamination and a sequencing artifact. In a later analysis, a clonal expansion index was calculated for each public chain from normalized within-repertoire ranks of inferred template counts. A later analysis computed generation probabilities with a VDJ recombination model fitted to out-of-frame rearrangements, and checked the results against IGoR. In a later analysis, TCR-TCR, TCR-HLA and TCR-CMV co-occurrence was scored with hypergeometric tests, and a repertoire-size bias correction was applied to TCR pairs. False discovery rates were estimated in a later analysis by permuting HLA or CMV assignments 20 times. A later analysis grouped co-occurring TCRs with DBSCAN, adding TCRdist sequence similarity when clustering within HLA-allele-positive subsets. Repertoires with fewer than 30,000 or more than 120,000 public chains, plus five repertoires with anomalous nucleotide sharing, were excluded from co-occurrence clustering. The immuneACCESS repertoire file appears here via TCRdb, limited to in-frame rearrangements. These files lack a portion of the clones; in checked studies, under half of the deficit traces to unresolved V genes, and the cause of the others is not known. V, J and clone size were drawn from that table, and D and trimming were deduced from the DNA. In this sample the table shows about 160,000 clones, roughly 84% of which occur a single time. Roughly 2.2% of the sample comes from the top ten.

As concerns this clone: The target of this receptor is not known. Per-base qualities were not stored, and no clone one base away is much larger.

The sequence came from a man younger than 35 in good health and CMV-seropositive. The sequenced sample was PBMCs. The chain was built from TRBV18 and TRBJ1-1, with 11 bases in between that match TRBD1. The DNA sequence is TGTGCCAGCTCACTGGGACAGGGGGTATGGAACACTGAAGCTTTCTTT. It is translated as CASSLGQGVWNTEAFF.